This is a list of T cell receptor beta chains from one sample in a study of shared clonotypes between healthy human individuals. Assay used: immunoSEQ multiplex PCR; TCRdb lists only in-frame clones, some missing. Here the sample spans hundreds of thousands of clones, 95% to 96% being singletons. Sequenced sample: naive CD8+ T cells sorted from blood. The receptor set was obtained from a young woman in good health. Each CDR3 is given with its conserved first and last residue. A D gene is named only where the DNA matches it firmly.

length: 14; V: TRBV9; J: TRBJ2-6; D: -; CDR3: CASSEGSGANVLTF; DNA: TGTGCCAGCAGCGAGGGGTCTGGGGCCAACGTCCTGACTTTC
length: 14; V: TRBV30; J: TRBJ2-1; D: TRBD2; CDR3: CAWSFAGGNNEQFF; DNA: TGTGCCTGGAGTTTTGCGGGAGGAAACAATGAGCAGTTCTTC
length: 14; V: TRBV27; J: TRBJ2-7; D: -; CDR3: CASRAPGGTYEQYF; DNA: TGTGCCAGCAGAGCACCAGGGGGGACCTACGAGCAGTACTTC
length: 16; V: TRBV28; J: TRBJ2-1; D: -; CDR3: CASSPQDRFSYNEQFF; DNA: TGTGCCAGCAGTCCCCAGGACAGATTCTCCTACAATGAGCAGTTCTTC
length: 15; V: TRBV27; J: TRBJ2-1; D: TRBD2; CDR3: CASSPGTSGKNEQFF; DNA: TGTGCCAGCAGTCCTGGGACTAGCGGGAAAAATGAGCAGTTCTTC
length: 13; V: TRBV2; J: TRBJ1-4; D: -; CDR3: CASSPGAFEKLFF; DNA: TGTGCCAGCAGTCCTGGGGCGTTTGAAAAACTGTTTTTT
length: 14; V: TRBV29-1; J: TRBJ2-2; D: TRBD2; CDR3: CSVRLAGVAGELFF; DNA: TGCAGCGTGCGACTAGCGGGAGTGGCCGGGGAGCTGTTTTTT
length: 15; V: TRBV4-2; J: TRBJ2-1; D: TRBD2; CDR3: CASSWGGSSYNEQFF; DNA: TGTGCCAGCAGCTGGGGGGGGAGTTCCTACAATGAGCAGTTCTTC
length: 18; V: TRBV19; J: TRBJ2-2; D: TRBD2; CDR3: CASTHAPGGRVNTGELFF; DNA: TGTGCCAGTACACACGCCCCGGGGGGGAGAGTGAACACCGGGGAGCTGTTTTTT
length: 14; V: TRBV7-2; J: TRBJ2-2; D: -; CDR3: CASSFRLVAGELFF; DNA: TGTGCCAGCAGCTTCCGTCTAGTCGCCGGGGAGCTGTTTTTT